The 20 T cell receptor beta chains given below trace back to one sample, sequenced in a study of CD8+ T cells in alopecia areata (dated by TCRdb to 2017 to 2018). The library was built by means of the immunoSEQ multiplex PCR assay. RNA was extracted from all samples and reverse transcribed into cDNA, which served as template for TCR sequencing. TCRdb obtained this table from immuneACCESS and retained in-frame rearrangements with V and J assigned. These tables miss some clones; where compared with another copy, unresolved V genes account for less than half of the shortfall, and the remainder is unexplained. The sample table records about 190,000 clones; 60% of these occur just once. About 0.94% of the sample comes from the top ten. In the paper's terms, the time point label means: 24 weeks on oral tofacitinib. This specimen's treatment or condition label, per the study, means: oral pan-JAK inhibitor, 5-10 mg twice daily.

Sequenced material: CD4+ T cells sorted from blood, taken at week 24, from a patient treated with tofacitinib. Receptor source: a human donor with alopecia areata.

The rearrangement joins TRBV4-1 to TRBJ1-2; no reliable D call. The ends were cut back, 0 bases at V and 7 bases at J, with 3 bases in the middle. The CDR3 sequence is 11 residues long. Germline V gene lookup returns CDR1 MGHRA and CDR2 YSYEKL. The CDR3 nucleotides read TGCGCCAGCAGCCAAGAGGGTGGCTACACCTTC. It codes for CASSQEGGYTF.

The CDR3 is CASSEVGNQPQHF. CDR3 sequence (DNA): TGTGCCAGCAGTGAAGTAGGGAATCAGCCCCAGCATTTT. The V and J genes are TRBV25-1 and TRBJ1-5, with D unresolved. The CDR3 contains 13 residues. Trimming stripped 2 bases from V and 4 bases from J, with 6 bases between. Germline CDR1 and CDR2: MGHDK and SYGVNS.

The J gene is TRBJ2-3, the V gene TRBV29-1; TRBD2 is a possible D gene (6 bases). The ends were cut back, 1 base at V and 0 bases at J, with 14 bases in the middle. Germline V gene data show CDR1 as SQVTM and CDR2 as ANQGSEA. The CDR3 runs to 16 residues. In DNA form, the CDR3 reads TGCAGCGTTGAAGGGGGGACTCAAGATAGCACAGATACGCAGTATTTT. Its protein is CSVEGGTQDSTDTQYF.

There are a few counts of this clone. The chain is built from TRBV30 and TRBJ1-5; weak D call: TRBD1 (5 bases). V was pared by 1 base and J by 3 bases, with 10 bases between. Germline CDR1 is GTSNPN and CDR2 is SVGIG (reference sequence). The CDR3 consists of 14 residues. CDR3 nucleotides: TGTGCCTGGAGTGATAAGGGGTTCAATCAGCCCCAGCATTTT. Translating it yields CAWSDKGFNQPQHF.

The chain carries TRBV6-6 and TRBJ1-1; D uncertain. Germline V gene data show CDR1 as MNHNY and CDR2 as SVGAGI (reference sequence). The V end was cut by 2 bases, the J end by 6 bases, with 10 bases between. The CDR3 runs to 13 residues. The DNA for the CDR3 is TGTGCCAGCAGTTACCCGAGCCCAGCTGAAGCTTTCTTT. It codes for CASSYPSPAEAFF.

The DNA of the CDR3 is TGTGCCAGCAGCTCGGCCGACGGGGGAAACTATGGCTACACCTTC. Its translation: CASSSADGGNYGYTF. The rearrangement uses TRBV7-2 and TRBJ1-2; TRBD1 is a possible D gene (5 bases). The germline CDR1 and CDR2 sequences are SGHTA and FQGNSA. The CDR3 has 15 residues. Trimming removed 4 bases at V and 2 bases at J, with 14 bases between.

The chain links TRBV5-6 to TRBJ2-1, with D uncertain. Trimming left V 0 bases short and J 9 bases short, with 10 bases between. The CDR3 has 13 amino acids. Germline CDR1 SGHDT, CDR2 YYEEEE. This chain's CDR3 is CASSLGWVSEQFF. The CDR3 DNA sequence: TGTGCCAGCAGCTTGGGATGGGTGAGTGAGCAGTTCTTC.

The chain recombines TRBV7-2 with TRBJ2-7; D gene unclear. Trimming shortened V by 1 base and J by 2 bases, and 9 bases separated the two germline ends. The CDR3 is 14 amino acids. CDR1 is SGHTA and CDR2 is FQGNSA in the germline V gene. CDR3 bases: TGTGCCAGCAGCTTAGGAGCCGCAGCCTACGAGCAGTACTTC. It translates to CASSLGAAAYEQYF.

This clone turned up a few times. The chain carries TRBV6-6 and TRBJ1-2, with no clear D. This CDR3 region has 15 residues. Germline CDR1 is MNHNY and CDR2 is SVGAGI (reference sequence). The germline V and J ends were trimmed by 1 base and 4 bases, with 13 bases remaining between them. This CDR3 is CASSYLASPGYGYTF. CDR3 DNA sequence: TGTGCCAGCAGTTACTTGGCCAGCCCCGGCTATGGCTACACCTTC.

A few counts support this clone. This chain joins TRBV4-1 and TRBJ1-5; 9 positions agree with TRBD1. V was pared by 2 bases and J by 9 bases, with 11 bases of the junction left unmatched. Germline V gene lookup returns CDR1 MGHRA and CDR2 YSYEKL. This CDR3 spans 16 amino acids. CDR3 nucleotides: TGCGCCAGCAGCCAACCACTGACAGGGGGAGTTTGGCCCCAGCATTTT. Residues: CASSQPLTGGVWPQHF.

J is TRBJ2-7 and V is TRBV10-3; no clear D. V lost 8 bases and J 0 bases, leaving 14 bases between the germline ends. This CDR3 has 14 residues. Germline lookup yields CDR1 ENHRY and CDR2 SYGVKD. The CDR3 sequence is CAIGLLSSSYEQYF. CDR3 DNA: TGTGCCATCGGTTTACTCTCGAGCTCCTACGAGCAGTACTTC.

The chain combines TRBV25-1 with TRBJ1-2; TRBD1 matches at 7 bases. The germline CDR1 and CDR2 sequences are MGHDK and SYGVNS. CDR3 length: 14 amino acids. V lost 1 base and J lost 3; bases outside the gene matches: 2. The CDR3 DNA reads TGTGCCAGCAGTGAATTCACAGGGGACTATGGCTACACCTTC. It codes for CASSEFTGDYGYTF.

CDR3 DNA sequence: TGTGCCAGCACCTCCCAGTTGCCCAAAAACATTCAGTACTTC. The encoded protein is CASTSQLPKNIQYF. The chain is built from TRBV6-5 and TRBJ2-4; D ambiguous. The CDR3 covers 14 residues. V was clipped by 7 bases and J by 2 bases, with 12 bases between them. Germline CDR1 reads MNHEY; CDR2 reads SVGAGI.

This clone was seen a handful of times. V and J are TRBV29-1 and TRBJ1-2; D is unclear. Germline V gene lookup returns CDR1 SQVTM and CDR2 ANQGSEA. V was shortened by 3 bases and J by 0 bases, with 5 bases between the two germline ends. The CDR3 is 12 amino acids. CDR3 sequence (DNA): TGCAGCGTTGAGCAGTCTAACTATGGCTACACCTTC. Encoded protein: CSVEQSNYGYTF.

This clone was found a few times. This chain connects TRBV6-1 to TRBJ2-4, with D uncertain. Germline CDR1 is MNHNS and CDR2 is SASEGT. The CDR3 contains 10 residues. Trimming took off 6 bases at V and 5 bases at J, with 2 bases between the two ends. The CDR3, as DNA: TGTGCCAGCAGGGAAAACATTCAGTACTTC. This sequence encodes CASRENIQYF.

This clone was recorded a few times. V is TRBV5-6 and J is TRBJ2-1; tentatively, D is TRBD2 (5 bases). Trimming shortened V by 7 bases and J by 9 bases, and 17 bases separated the two germline ends. The germline gives CDR1 SGHDT, CDR2 YYEEEE. The CDR3 covers 13 residues. The CDR3 is CASRTGETIEQFF. The CDR3 DNA reads TGTGCCAGCCGGACCGGGGAGACGATTGAGCAGTTCTTC.

The rearrangement uses TRBV29-1 and TRBJ1-1; D is unclear. Germline V lookup: CDR1 SQVTM, CDR2 ANQGSEA. The V and J ends lost 0 bases and 3 bases respectively, with 14 bases between them. The CDR3 runs 15 residues. CDR3 residues: CSVEDLISGDTEAFF. CDR3 coding DNA: TGCAGCGTTGAAGATCTCATATCCGGGGACACTGAAGCTTTCTTT.

In DNA, the CDR3 is TGCGCCAGCAGCACCGGCAACAGCGGACAAGAGACCCAGTACTTC. Protein product: CASSTGNSGQETQYF. The J gene is TRBJ2-5, the V gene TRBV5-1; TRBD2 is a possible D gene (5 bases). This CDR3 has 15 residues. V shed 4 bases and J shed 2 bases, with 15 bases lying between them. CDR1 is SGHRS, CDR2 YFSETQ, per germline.

The chain has TRBV5-1 and TRBJ1-2; D remains unclear. This CDR3 is 13 amino acids long. CDR1 is SGHRS, CDR2 YFSETQ, per germline. V dropped 0 bases and J dropped 4 bases, with 7 bases sitting between them. CDR3 sequence (DNA): TGCGCCAGCAGCTTGGATGGATTCTATGGCTACACCTTC. This sequence encodes CASSLDGFYGYTF.

The chain combines TRBV15 with TRBJ1-2; 8 nucleotides line up with TRBD1. V lost 5 bases to trimming and J lost 8 bases; unmatched junction nucleotides: 4. From germline, CDR1 is LNHNV and CDR2 YYDKDF (reference sequence). The CDR3 is made up of 12 amino acids. Here the CDR3 DNA reads TGTGCCACCAGCGAAAGACAGGGGGGCTACACCTTC. Translated: CATSERQGGYTF.